The next 23 T cell receptor beta chains were all read from a single sample in a study of shared clonotypes between healthy human individuals. Here immunoSEQ multiplex PCR was the method, and the copy in TCRdb shows in-frame clones only, minus some. The data contain 2 million to 2.5 million clones, approximately 96% of them singletons. Sequenced material: naive CD4+ T cells sorted from blood. Subset here: CD45RA+ positively selected. The receptor set was obtained from a young man in good health.

The gene calls are TRBV4-2 and TRBJ2-5; 10 nucleotides match TRBD2. CDR1 is LGHNA and CDR2 is YNFKEQ in the germline V gene. With V trimmed by 1 base and J by 1 base, 3 bases remained unmatched. There are 16 residues in the CDR3. CDR3 sequence (DNA): TGTGCCAGCAGCCAAGCCATAGCGGGGGGCCAAGAGACCCAGTACTTC. It yields the protein CASSQAIAGGQETQYF.

The chain is built from TRBV4-1 and TRBJ1-3, with 9 bases matching TRBD1. V dropped 4 bases and J dropped 2; count of bases not matched to a gene: 0. The germline V gene has CDR1 MGHRA and CDR2 YSYEKL. The CDR3 runs 14 residues. The CDR3 protein is CASSRTGAGNTIYF. Here the CDR3 DNA reads TGCGCCAGCAGCCGGACAGGGGCTGGAAACACCATATATTTT.

With regard to this clone: Other nucleotide sequences in the sample specify the same CDR3. V is TRBV5-1 and J is TRBJ1-3, with TRBD1 as a possible D gene (5 bases). CDR1 and CDR2 (germline): SGHRS, YFSETQ. This CDR3 has 15 residues. V lost 1 base to trimming and J lost 4 bases, with 12 bases between them. The CDR3 DNA sequence: TGCGCCAGCAGCTTGACAGGCGTTAGCGGAAACACCATATATTTT. It codes for CASSLTGVSGNTIYF.

The chain uses TRBV5-1 and TRBJ1-2; a weak D match, TRBD1 (5 bases). Deletions cut 4 bases from V and 0 bases from J, with 16 bases between. Germline CDR1 and CDR2: SGHRS and YFSETQ. The CDR3 runs 16 residues. The CDR3, as DNA: TGCGCCAGCAGCCAGACCGGGGCAACCTCTAACTATGGCTACACCTTC. It translates to CASSQTGATSNYGYTF.

The rearrangement links TRBV27 to TRBJ2-7; D is perhaps TRBD2 (5 bases). V was pared by 6 bases and J by 3 bases, with 15 bases between. The CDR3 runs 14 residues. Germline assignment: CDR1 MNHEY and CDR2 SMNVEV (reference sequence). CDR3 residues: CASSLERLNYEQYF. The CDR3, as DNA: TGTGCCAGCAGCCTCGAGAGACTAAACTACGAGCAGTACTTC.

The chain couples TRBV15 to TRBJ1-3; D is unresolved. Germline values: CDR1 LNHNV, CDR2 YYDKDF (reference sequence). CDR3 length equals 15 residues. Between the trimmed V and J ends, which lost 4 bases and 0 bases, there was a span of 10 bases. The CDR3 spells CATSIALGSGNTIYF. DNA of the CDR3: TGTGCCACCAGCATCGCATTAGGCTCTGGAAACACCATATATTTT. The variable domain in full, completed from reference TRBV15 and TRBJ1-3, reads DAMVIQNPRYQVTQFGKPVTLSCSQTLNHNVMYWYQQKSSQAPKLLFHYYDKDFNNEADTPDNFQSRRPNTSFCFLDIRSPGLGDTAMYLCATSIALGSGNTIYFGEGSWLTVV.

The rearrangement joins TRBV6-5 to TRBJ2-3; D assignment may be TRBD1 or TRBD2 (5 bases each). This CDR3 has 13 amino acids. The V gene lost 0 bases and the J gene lost 4 bases, with 5 bases spanning the gap. Germline CDR1 is MNHEY and CDR2 is SVGAGI. DNA for the CDR3: TGTGCCAGCAGTTACTCGGGGGCAGATACGCAGTATTTT. Amino acid sequence: CASSYSGADTQYF.

For this clone: The sample holds other DNA sequences that translate to the same CDR3. V and J are TRBV10-3 and TRBJ1-5; the D is unclear. CDR3 length: 16 residues. Germline V gene sequence: CDR1 ENHRY, CDR2 SYGVKD. The V end was cut by 0 bases, the J end by 1 base, with 10 bases between. DNA of the CDR3: TGTGCCATCAGTGAGTCCGGGTCGTTAAGCAATCAGCCCCAGCATTTT. Its protein product is CAISESGSLSNQPQHF.

J is TRBJ1-5 and V is TRBV6-6; maybe TRBD1 (6 bases). CDR3 size: 16 residues. Germline CDR1 reads MNHNY; CDR2 reads SVGAGI (reference sequence). V was clipped by 2 bases and J by 1 base, with 12 bases between them. DNA for the CDR3: TGTGCCAGCAGTTACACGACAGGCCGGAGCAATCAGCCCCAGCATTTT. Translated, it gives CASSYTTGRSNQPQHF.

About this clone: This CDR3 is also generated by other DNA sequences in the sample. The rearrangement links TRBV5-1 to TRBJ2-1, with 7 bases matching TRBD2. This CDR3 region has 14 residues. Germline V CDR1 and CDR2: SGHRS, YFSETQ. Trimming at V came to 0 bases and at J to 8 bases, leaving 5 bases not matched to a gene. CDR3 sequence reads: CASSLGQGGDEQFF. The DNA of the CDR3 is TGCGCCAGCAGCTTGGGGCAGGGAGGGGATGAGCAGTTCTTC.

Turning to this clone: This may come from a read error, since a much larger clone is one base off. This sequence joins TRBV5-1 and TRBJ1-2; 9 nucleotides match TRBD1. CDR1 SGHRS and CDR2 YFSETQ come from the germline V gene. CDR3 length: 13 residues. J lost 4 bases, V lost 3 bases, and 1 base had no gene match. The CDR3 reads CASSSTGGYGYTF. The CDR3 DNA reads as TGCGCCAGCAGCTCGACAGGGGGCTATGGCTACACCTTC.

This clone has just one count. V and J are TRBV15 and TRBJ1-3, with TRBD1 as a possible D gene (5 bases). Trimming cost V 5 bases and J 4 bases, with 15 bases left between them. CDR3 length: 15 amino acids. Looked up from germline, CDR1 is LNHNV and CDR2 is YYDKDF (reference sequence). As DNA, the CDR3 is TGTGCCACCAGCCCCGACGGGGGAGTGGGAAACACCATATATTTT. The encoded protein is CATSPDGGVGNTIYF.

The chain links TRBV5-1 to TRBJ2-7; 8 bases are a match to TRBD1. J was trimmed by 6 bases and V by 0 bases; bases with no gene match: 8. Germline-derived CDR1 and CDR2 are SGHRS and YFSETQ. This CDR3 contains 15 residues. CDR3 bases: TGCGCCAGCAGCTTGGCGTCCAGGGGGCGAGGCGAGCAGTACTTC. Its protein is CASSLASRGRGEQYF. Filled out from reference TRBV5-1 and TRBJ2-7, the complete variable domain reads KAGVTQTPRYLIKTRGQQVTLSCSPISGHRSVSWYQQTPGQGLQFLFEYFSETQRNKGNFPGRFSGRQFSNSRSEMNVSTLELGDSALYLCASSLASRGRGEQYFGPGTRLTVT.

Comments on this clone: This sample also contains other DNA sequences that code for the same CDR3. V usage is TRBV9 and J usage is TRBJ2-7; possible D gene TRBD2, 6 bases. Germline assignment: CDR1 SGDLS and CDR2 YYNGEE. The CDR3 loop spans 14 amino acids. V lost 4 bases, J lost 2 bases, and 13 bases lay in between. This CDR3 is CASSPERVTYEQYF. The CDR3 bases are TGTGCCAGCAGCCCCGAGCGGGTTACCTACGAGCAGTACTTC.

CDR3 loop: CSVVSQSSYEQYF. In DNA, the CDR3 is TGCAGCGTTGTTTCACAGAGCTCCTACGAGCAGTACTTC. This chain uses TRBV29-1 with TRBJ2-7; D ambiguous. CDR1 is SQVTM and CDR2 is ANQGSEA in the germline V gene. Between the trimmed V and J ends, which lost 4 bases and 0 bases, there was a span of 10 bases. This CDR3 contains 13 residues.

This chain connects TRBV14 to TRBJ1-6, with 8 nucleotides matching TRBD1. With V trimmed by 10 bases and J by 0 bases, 5 bases remained unmatched. The CDR3 length is 15 residues. Germline V gives CDR1 SGHDN, CDR2 FVKESK. CDR3 sequence: CATRQGSSYNSPLHF. The CDR3 coding sequence is TGTGCCACCAGACAGGGGAGCTCCTATAATTCACCCCTCCACTTT. Supplemented by reference TRBV14 and TRBJ1-6, the full variable domain reads EAGVTQFPSHSVIEKGQTVTLRCDPISGHDNLYWYRRVMGKEIKFLLHFVKESKQDESGMPNNRFLAERTGGTYSTLKVQPAELEDSGVYFCATRQGSSYNSPLHFGNGTRLTVT.

The rearrangement links TRBV7-9 to TRBJ1-2; the D is unclear. The CDR3 length is 14 residues. Germline values: CDR1 SEHNR, CDR2 FQNEAQ (reference sequence). V lost 5 bases, J lost 0 bases, and 10 bases lay in between. The CDR3, as DNA: TGTGCCAGCAGCCCCTCAAACACTAACTATGGCTACACCTTC. Its translation: CASSPSNTNYGYTF.

There are a few counts of this clone. V usage is TRBV10-2 and J usage is TRBJ2-7; D remains ambiguous. Germline V gives CDR1 WSHSY, CDR2 SAAADI. V was trimmed by 2 bases and J by 4 bases, leaving 3 bases between them. CDR3 length equals 11 residues. The CDR3 DNA sequence: TGCGCCAGCAGTGAGAGGTACGAGCAGTACTTC. Translating gives CASSERYEQYF.

V gene TRBV5-6 combines with J gene TRBJ2-7; D possibly matches TRBD1 or TRBD2 (5 bases each). CDR1 is SGHDT and CDR2 is YYEEEE in the germline V gene. Trimming took 4 bases from V and 3 from J, leaving 20 bases between them. The CDR3 extends over 16 amino acids. The CDR3 is CASSPGTARDGYEQYF. Here the CDR3 DNA reads TGTGCCAGCAGCCCCGGGACGGCCCGGGACGGCTACGAGCAGTACTTC.

As for this clone: Other DNA sequences in this specimen translate into the identical CDR3. In DNA form, the CDR3 reads TGCGCCAGCAGCTTGACTACTAGCACAGATACGCAGTATTTT. Translation gives CASSLTTSTDTQYF. The chain recombines TRBV5-1 with TRBJ2-3; D is undetermined. With 1 base removed from V and 0 bases from J, the gap between germline ends came to 6 bases. Germline V gives CDR1 SGHRS, CDR2 YFSETQ. This CDR3 contains 14 residues.

This chain links TRBV18 with TRBJ1-1; 9 bases fit TRBD1. This CDR3 is 16 amino acids long. Germline loops: CDR1 KGHSH, CDR2 LQKENI. Trimming removed 3 bases from V and 0 bases from J; junction bases left unmatched: 5. CDR3 protein: CASSPLGQGMNTEAFF. The CDR3 DNA follows: TGTGCCAGCTCACCCCTGGGACAGGGAATGAACACTGAAGCTTTCTTT.

The CDR3 reads CASSKGTGEQFF. DNA for the CDR3: TGTGCCAGCAGTAAAGGGACAGGTGAGCAGTTCTTC. V and J are TRBV6-6 and TRBJ2-1; TRBD1 matches at 8 bases. Germline V gene data show CDR1 as MNHNY and CDR2 as SVGAGI (reference sequence). The CDR3 is made up of 12 amino acids. The V and J ends lost 5 bases and 9 bases, in that order; junction bases with no gene match: 3.

V and J are TRBV18 and TRBJ2-1; perhaps TRBD2 as D (6 bases). V gave up 6 bases and J gave up 7 bases, with 16 bases separating them. The CDR3 extends over 14 amino acids. Germline CDR1 KGHSH, CDR2 LQKENI. The CDR3 DNA sequence: TGTGCCAGCTCTCCCCCGGGACTCCAAAATGAGCAGTTCTTC. This sequence encodes CASSPPGLQNEQFF.